This paragraph reports one T cell receptor (beta chain). The sample belongs to a study of blood T cell repertoires in COVID-19. Study details: COVID-19 samples collected from the United States, Italy and Spain covered acute and convalescent phases. T cells, B-cell-depleted T cells, or PBMCs provided the cDNA or gDNA that served as material.

CDR1 is MNHNS, CDR2 SASEGT, per germline. V dropped 0 bases and J dropped 1 base, with 9 bases sitting between them. This CDR3 has 15 residues. How the authors handled the data: Scientists estimated how many nucleated cells there were by amplifying reference gene primers. Assay: immunoSEQ multiplex PCR; the TCRdb copy retains only in-frame clones and omits some. The DNA gave D and trimming, while V, J and clone size come from that table. Among about 82,000 clones listed, 65% to 85% were seen once. The source is an older woman with acute or convalescent COVID-19. V usage is TRBV6-1 and J usage is TRBJ1-1; D remains unclear. Sequencing was performed on peripheral blood. The DNA for the CDR3 is TGTGCCAGCAGTGAAGCTGGCAGATGGAACACTGAAGCTTTCTTT. Residues: CASSEAGRWNTEAFF.